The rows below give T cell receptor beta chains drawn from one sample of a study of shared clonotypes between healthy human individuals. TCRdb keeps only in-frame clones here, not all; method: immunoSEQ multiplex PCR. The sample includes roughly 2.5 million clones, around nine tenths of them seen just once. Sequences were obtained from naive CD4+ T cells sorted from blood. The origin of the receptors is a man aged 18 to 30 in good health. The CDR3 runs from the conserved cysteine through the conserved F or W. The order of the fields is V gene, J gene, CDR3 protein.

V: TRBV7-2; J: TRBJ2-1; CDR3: CASRPGTFNEQFF
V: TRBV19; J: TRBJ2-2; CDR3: CASSIDRGPGARTGELFF
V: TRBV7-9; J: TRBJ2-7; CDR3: CASSSHRDRGLGEQYF
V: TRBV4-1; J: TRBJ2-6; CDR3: CASSQAFGDLPYSGANVLTF
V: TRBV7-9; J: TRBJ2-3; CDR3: CASSRGGGGGTDTQYF
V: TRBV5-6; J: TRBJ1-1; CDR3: CASSPEDGAFSGAFF
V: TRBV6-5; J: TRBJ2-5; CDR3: CASSPGLAEETQYF
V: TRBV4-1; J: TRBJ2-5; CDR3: CASSQEGQVSYQETQYF
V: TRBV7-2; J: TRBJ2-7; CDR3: CASSKQGVSYEQYF
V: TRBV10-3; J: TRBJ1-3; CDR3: CAISEVMDGSGNTIYF
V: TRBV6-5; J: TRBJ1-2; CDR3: CASSYSTGNGYTF
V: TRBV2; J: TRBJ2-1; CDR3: CASSEFREQFF
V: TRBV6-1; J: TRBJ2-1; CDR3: CASSESSAPNEQFF
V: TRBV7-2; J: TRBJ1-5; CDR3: CASSRQSNQPQHF
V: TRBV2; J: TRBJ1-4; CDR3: CASSEVGTNEKLFF
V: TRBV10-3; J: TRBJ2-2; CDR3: CAITEDGIGELFF
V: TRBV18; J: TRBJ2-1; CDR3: CASSPPGRGSNNEQFF
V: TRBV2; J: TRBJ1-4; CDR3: CASSELFWVTNEKLFF
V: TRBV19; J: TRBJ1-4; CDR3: CASSIFVAGGVREKLFF
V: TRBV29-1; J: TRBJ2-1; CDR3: CSVLQGKSSNEQFF
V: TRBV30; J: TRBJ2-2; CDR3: CAWSGKVCTGELFF
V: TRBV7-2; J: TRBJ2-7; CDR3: CASRTSGSSEQYF
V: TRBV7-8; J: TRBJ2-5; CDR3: CASSAREGETQYF
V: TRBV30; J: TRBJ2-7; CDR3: CAWSSGLGGYEQYF
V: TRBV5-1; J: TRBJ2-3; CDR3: CASSISGQSTDTQYF
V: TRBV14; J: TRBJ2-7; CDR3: CASSQGGGRNEQYF
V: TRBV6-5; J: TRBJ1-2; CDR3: CASSYGGAYGYTF
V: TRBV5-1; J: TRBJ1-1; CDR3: CASSAGTGGMNTEAFF
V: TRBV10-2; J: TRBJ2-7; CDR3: CASSEIVLVAGFEQYF
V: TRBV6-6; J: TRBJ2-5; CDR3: CASRLSGEETQYF
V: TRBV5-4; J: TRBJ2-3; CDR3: CASSLAQGYTDTQYF
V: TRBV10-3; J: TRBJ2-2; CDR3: CAIRTLASQRDREGGELFF
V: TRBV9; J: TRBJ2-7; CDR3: CASSVVGGRGGEQYF
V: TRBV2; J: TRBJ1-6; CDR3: CASSAGSSYNSPLHF
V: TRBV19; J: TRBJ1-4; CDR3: CASSRSFPNEKLFF
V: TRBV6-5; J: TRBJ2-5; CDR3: CASSYGETQYF
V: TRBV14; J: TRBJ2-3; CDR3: CASAMVDTQYF
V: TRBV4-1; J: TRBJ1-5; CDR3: CASSQDLPGSNQPQHF
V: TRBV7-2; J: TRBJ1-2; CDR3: CASSFRSGTFTNYGYTF
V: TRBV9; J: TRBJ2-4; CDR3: CASSLIPVWDIQYF
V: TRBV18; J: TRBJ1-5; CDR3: CASSPLHNNQPQHF